Listed below are T cell receptor beta chains from one sample, sequenced in a study of T cell responses to AZD1222 COVID-19 vaccine. The table came from immunoSEQ multiplex PCR; TCRdb's copy has only in-frame clones and leaves some out. The repertoire holds 150,000 to 180,000 clones, with 85% to 95% as singletons. The sample here was peripheral blood, taken 28 days after the second AZD1222 dose. These TCRs come from an adult who received the AZD1222 COVID-19 vaccine. The CDR3 runs from the conserved cysteine through the conserved F or W. D genes are given only for firm matches. Only some rows state a clone size, as once, few, many or a class for expanded clones.

v_gene: TRBV18; d_gene: NA; j_gene: TRBJ1-6; abundance: NA; CDR3aa: CASSGDRDSPLHF; CDR3nt: TGTGCCAGCTCAGGGGACCGGGATTCACCCCTCCACTTT
v_gene: TRBV25-1; d_gene: TRBD1; j_gene: TRBJ1-1; abundance: few; CDR3aa: CASRPGGSGSEAFF; CDR3nt: TGTGCCAGCAGGCCAGGGGGGTCGGGATCTGAAGCTTTCTTT
v_gene: TRBV2; d_gene: NA; j_gene: TRBJ1-2; abundance: NA; CDR3aa: CAKEWGGPLDGYTF; CDR3nt: TGTGCCAAAGAATGGGGTGGTCCCTTGGATGGCTACACCTTC
v_gene: TRBV28; d_gene: TRBD2; j_gene: TRBJ2-7; abundance: NA; CDR3aa: CASRSSGYEQYF; CDR3nt: TGTGCCAGCAGGTCTAGCGGATACGAGCAGTACTTC
v_gene: TRBV19; d_gene: NA; j_gene: TRBJ1-2; abundance: NA; CDR3aa: CASSRIGQTYGYTF; CDR3nt: TGTGCCAGTAGTAGAATCGGACAGACCTATGGCTACACCTTC
v_gene: TRBV20-1; d_gene: NA; j_gene: TRBJ2-1; abundance: NA; CDR3aa: CSASSDSNYNEQFF; CDR3nt: TGCAGTGCTAGTAGCGACTCTAACTACAATGAGCAGTTCTTC
v_gene: TRBV6-6; d_gene: NA; j_gene: TRBJ1-1; abundance: NA; CDR3aa: CASRRVTEAFF; CDR3nt: TGTGCCAGCAGGAGGGTCACTGAAGCTTTCTTT
v_gene: TRBV27; d_gene: NA; j_gene: TRBJ1-2; abundance: NA; CDR3aa: CASSPSPGRLSYTF; CDR3nt: TGTGCCAGCAGTCCCTCTCCGGGCCGCCTGAGCTACACCTTC
v_gene: TRBV6-5; d_gene: TRBD1; j_gene: TRBJ2-1; abundance: NA; CDR3aa: CASSFLTGVYNEQFF; CDR3nt: TGTGCCAGCAGTTTCTTGACAGGGGTTTACAATGAGCAGTTCTTC
v_gene: TRBV4-2; d_gene: NA; j_gene: TRBJ1-5; abundance: NA; CDR3aa: CASSQKSSHSNQPQHF; CDR3nt: TGTGCCAGCAGCCAAAAGAGTTCGCATAGCAATCAGCCCCAGCATTTT
v_gene: TRBV29-1; d_gene: NA; j_gene: TRBJ2-1; abundance: few; CDR3aa: CRVKSGYNEQFF; CDR3nt: TGCAGGGTCAAAAGCGGATACAATGAGCAGTTCTTC
v_gene: TRBV28; d_gene: TRBD1; j_gene: TRBJ1-2; abundance: NA; CDR3aa: CASSSGQEVGKIYGYTF; CDR3nt: TGTGCCAGCAGTTCGGGACAGGAAGTCGGGAAAATCTATGGCTACACCTTC
v_gene: TRBV7-2; d_gene: NA; j_gene: TRBJ1-5; abundance: once; CDR3aa: CASSLEGGFGNQPQHF; CDR3nt: TGTGCCAGCAGCTTAGAGGGAGGGTTCGGCAATCAGCCCCAGCATTTT
v_gene: TRBV6-5; d_gene: TRBD1; j_gene: TRBJ2-7; abundance: NA; CDR3aa: CATGDRGRFEQYF; CDR3nt: TGTGCCACCGGGGACAGGGGGCGCTTCGAGCAGTACTTC
v_gene: TRBV27; d_gene: TRBD1; j_gene: TRBJ2-7; abundance: NA; CDR3aa: CASRRLWDRENEQYF; CDR3nt: TGTGCCAGCAGGCGACTCTGGGACAGGGAAAACGAGCAGTACTTC
v_gene: TRBV7-2; d_gene: TRBD1; j_gene: TRBJ1-2; abundance: NA; CDR3aa: CASSQGQGYGYTF; CDR3nt: TGTGCCAGCAGCCAAGGACAGGGGTATGGCTACACCTTC
v_gene: TRBV7-9; d_gene: TRBD2; j_gene: TRBJ2-3; abundance: NA; CDR3aa: CASSSLAGGLTDTQYF; CDR3nt: TGTGCCAGCAGCTCTCTAGCGGGGGGACTCACAGATACGCAGTATTTT
v_gene: TRBV28; d_gene: NA; j_gene: TRBJ1-3; abundance: NA; CDR3aa: CASMAGAGNTIYF; CDR3nt: TGTGCCAGCATGGCAGGAGCTGGAAACACCATATATTTT
v_gene: TRBV30; d_gene: NA; j_gene: TRBJ1-3; abundance: NA; CDR3aa: CAWIYRGNTIYF; CDR3nt: TGTGCCTGGATATACAGGGGAAACACCATATATTTT
v_gene: TRBV24-1; d_gene: TRBD1; j_gene: TRBJ1-5; abundance: NA; CDR3aa: CATSENRGQPQHF; CDR3nt: TGTGCCACCAGTGAAAACAGGGGACAGCCCCAGCATTTT
v_gene: TRBV7-8; d_gene: NA; j_gene: TRBJ1-5; abundance: NA; CDR3aa: CASSLVDSNQPQHF; CDR3nt: TGTGCCAGCAGCTTAGTGGATAGCAATCAGCCCCAGCATTTT
v_gene: TRBV5-1; d_gene: TRBD1; j_gene: TRBJ2-7; abundance: once; CDR3aa: CASTNWDRDGYEQYF; CDR3nt: TGCGCCAGCACTAATTGGGACAGGGACGGATACGAGCAGTACTTC
v_gene: TRBV6-1; d_gene: NA; j_gene: TRBJ1-2; abundance: NA; CDR3aa: CASSGGHEFVLYGYTF; CDR3nt: TGTGCCAGCAGTGGGGGACACGAGTTCGTGCTCTATGGCTACACCTTC
v_gene: TRBV7-2; d_gene: NA; j_gene: TRBJ2-7; abundance: NA; CDR3aa: CASSFDPLYEQYF; CDR3nt: TGTGCCAGCAGCTTCGACCCCTTGTACGAGCAGTACTTC
v_gene: TRBV5-6; d_gene: TRBD1; j_gene: TRBJ2-2; abundance: NA; CDR3aa: CASSFDRGANTGELFF; CDR3nt: TGTGCCAGCAGCTTCGACAGGGGGGCGAACACCGGGGAGCTGTTTTTT
v_gene: TRBV2; d_gene: NA; j_gene: TRBJ2-7; abundance: NA; CDR3aa: CASRGSAGYEQYF; CDR3nt: TGTGCCAGCAGGGGATCGGCAGGCTACGAGCAGTACTTC
v_gene: TRBV3-1/TRBV3-2; d_gene: NA; j_gene: TRBJ2-1; abundance: NA; CDR3aa: CASSSRAAEQFF; CDR3nt: TGTGCCAGCAGCTCTAGGGCGGCTGAGCAGTTCTTC
v_gene: TRBV28; d_gene: NA; j_gene: TRBJ2-1; abundance: NA; CDR3aa: CASSPRPGKSYNEQFF; CDR3nt: TGTGCCAGCAGCCCCCGACCGGGCAAGAGCTACAATGAGCAGTTCTTC
v_gene: TRBV7-2; d_gene: TRBD2; j_gene: TRBJ2-1; abundance: NA; CDR3aa: CASSTIGVGLAGTEQFF; CDR3nt: TGTGCCAGCAGCACCATTGGGGTAGGACTAGCGGGAACTGAGCAGTTCTTC
v_gene: TRBV19; d_gene: NA; j_gene: TRBJ2-2; abundance: NA; CDR3aa: CASSYDWRAAGELFF; CDR3nt: TGTGCCAGTAGCTACGACTGGCGAGCCGCCGGGGAGCTGTTTTTT
v_gene: TRBV18; d_gene: NA; j_gene: TRBJ1-1; abundance: few; CDR3aa: CASSPQGMNTEAFF; CDR3nt: TGTGCCAGCTCACCCCAGGGGATGAACACTGAAGCTTTCTTT
v_gene: TRBV5-1; d_gene: NA; j_gene: TRBJ1-4; abundance: NA; CDR3aa: CASSLARARNEKLFF; CDR3nt: TGCGCCAGCAGCTTGGCCAGGGCTCGGAATGAAAAACTGTTTTTT
v_gene: TRBV15; d_gene: TRBD1; j_gene: TRBJ1-1; abundance: NA; CDR3aa: CATSKPRGWAEAFF; CDR3nt: TGTGCCACCAGCAAACCCAGGGGGTGGGCTGAAGCTTTCTTT
v_gene: TRBV6-4; d_gene: NA; j_gene: TRBJ1-1; abundance: NA; CDR3aa: CASSGERGNTEAFF; CDR3nt: TGTGCCAGCAGCGGCGAGAGAGGGAACACTGAAGCTTTCTTT
v_gene: TRBV2; d_gene: NA; j_gene: TRBJ1-3; abundance: NA; CDR3aa: CASRTRTASGNTIYF; CDR3nt: TGTGCCAGCAGGACCCGGACAGCCTCTGGAAACACCATATATTTT
v_gene: TRBV7-9; d_gene: NA; j_gene: TRBJ2-7; abundance: NA; CDR3aa: CASSLRGDSDEQYF; CDR3nt: TGTGCCAGCAGCTTAAGGGGAGACAGCGACGAGCAGTACTTC
v_gene: TRBV7-9; d_gene: NA; j_gene: TRBJ1-4; abundance: NA; CDR3aa: CASSLRGATNEKLFF; CDR3nt: TGTGCCAGCAGCTTGCGTGGGGCAACTAATGAAAAACTGTTTTTT
v_gene: TRBV27; d_gene: TRBD2; j_gene: TRBJ2-7; abundance: NA; CDR3aa: CASSPTSGLIEQYF; CDR3nt: TGTGCCAGCAGCCCGACTAGCGGCCTTATCGAGCAGTACTTC
v_gene: TRBV2; d_gene: TRBD1; j_gene: TRBJ1-1; abundance: NA; CDR3aa: CASSGDRVNTEAFF; CDR3nt: TGTGCCAGCAGTGGGGACAGGGTGAACACTGAAGCTTTCTTT
v_gene: TRBV15; d_gene: TRBD1; j_gene: TRBJ1-1; abundance: NA; CDR3aa: CATSRAQGAITEAFF; CDR3nt: TGTGCCACCAGCAGAGCCCAGGGGGCTATCACTGAAGCTTTCTTT